This T cell receptor beta chain emerged from a study of a mutant IDH1 vaccine in newly diagnosed glioma. Study summary: Treated patients showed a male proportion of approximately 62%, a female proportion of around 40%, and a mean age of 40.4 years. Whole-study findings and limits: Changes in the top peripheral T cell clonotypes seemingly had no bearing on pseudoprogression.

Time point given: baseline, week 1 (first vaccination visit). The sample's treatment: pre-vaccination baseline after standard-of-care therapy. The donors had new WHO grade 3 or 4 astrocytomas; these were IDH1-mutant and ATRX-lost. The germline gives CDR1 SGHRS, CDR2 YFSETQ. The CDR3 has 14 residues. V gave up 4 bases and J gave up 0 bases, with 10 bases separating them. Of note for this clone: Its antigen is still unknown.

TCRdb's table, derived via immunoSEQ multiplex PCR, lists solely in-frame clones and lacks some. The sample records 45,000 to 70,000 clones, more than 90% being singletons. This TCR came from a man between 45 and 60 years old with glioma. The chain employs TRBV5-1 and TRBJ1-1; no definite D call. Sequencing used PBMCs, obtained from a glioma patient treated with radiotherapy, temozolomide or both. The CDR3 coding sequence is TGCGCCAGCAGCGGAGGAGGACTGAACACTGAAGCTTTCTTT. The encoded protein is CASSGGGLNTEAFF.